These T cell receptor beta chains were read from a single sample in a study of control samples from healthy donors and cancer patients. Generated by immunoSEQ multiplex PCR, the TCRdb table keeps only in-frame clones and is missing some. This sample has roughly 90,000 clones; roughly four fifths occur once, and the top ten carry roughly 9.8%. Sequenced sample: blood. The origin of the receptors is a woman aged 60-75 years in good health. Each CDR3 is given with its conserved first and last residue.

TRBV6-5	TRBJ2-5	CASTWGTGQETQYF
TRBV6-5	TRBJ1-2	CASRSDSRLGYGYTF
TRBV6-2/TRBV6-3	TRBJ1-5	CASSYPGDQPQHF
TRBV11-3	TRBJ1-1	CASSVSQGTSEAFF
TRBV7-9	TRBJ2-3	CASSSGLAGSGGAADTQYF
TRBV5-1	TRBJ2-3	CASSLSGSRTDTQYF
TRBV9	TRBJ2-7	CASSVALGYSYEQYF
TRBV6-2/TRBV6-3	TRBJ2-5	CASSYSERDINQETQYF
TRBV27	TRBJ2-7	CASISTGGYEQYF
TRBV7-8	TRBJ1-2	CASSPGGRDGYTF
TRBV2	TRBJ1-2	CASSKGVQGYTF
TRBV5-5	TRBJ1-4	CASSPRGWANEKLFF
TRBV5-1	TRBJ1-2	CASSVGQANYGYTF
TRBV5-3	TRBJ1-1	CARSLTGGTEAFF
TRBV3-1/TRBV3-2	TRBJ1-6	CASSQRGDTDNSPLHF
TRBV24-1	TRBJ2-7	CATSERDSYEQYF
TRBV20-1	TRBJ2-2	CSASTRGLTNTGELFF
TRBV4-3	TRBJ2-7	CASSQEGGRLYEQYF
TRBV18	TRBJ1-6	CASSPNGPGSPNNSPLHF
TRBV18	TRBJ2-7	CASSLTGSGGYEQYF
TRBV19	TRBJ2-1	CASSEGLAGGAEQFF
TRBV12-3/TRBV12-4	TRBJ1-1	CAISPGLAFF
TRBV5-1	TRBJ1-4	CASSLGHVAHEKLFF
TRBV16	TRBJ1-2	CASSQSRDYGYTF
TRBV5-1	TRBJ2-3	CASRFSAQAGSRTTLIRSDTQYF
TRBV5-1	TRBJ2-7	CASSPTGGSYEQYF
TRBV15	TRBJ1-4	CATSSGEERGEKLFF
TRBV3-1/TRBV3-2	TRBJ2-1	CASSPTRQGEQFF
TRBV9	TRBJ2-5	CASSGPTGTQTQYF
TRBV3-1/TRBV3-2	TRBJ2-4	CASRDRGIKNIQYF
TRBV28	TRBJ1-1	CASSLASRTEAFF
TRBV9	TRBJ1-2	CASSDHLYGYTF
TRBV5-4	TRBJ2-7	CASSFQGRSYEQYF
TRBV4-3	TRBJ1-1	CASSQDPQEAFF
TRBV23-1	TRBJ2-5	CASSPQPVILQSHQETQYF
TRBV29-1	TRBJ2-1	CSAGPGQGLGEQFF
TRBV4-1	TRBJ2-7	CASSPRTSGYEQYF
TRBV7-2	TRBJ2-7	CASSPSGQGVYEQYF
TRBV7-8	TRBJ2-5	CASSLLRAARSGETQYF
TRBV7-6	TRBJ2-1	CASSLVGRDNEQFF
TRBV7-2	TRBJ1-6	CASSLLLGPPLHF
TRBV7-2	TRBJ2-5	CASRRGTGGRETQYF
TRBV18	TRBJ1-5	CASSLGRVNQPQHF
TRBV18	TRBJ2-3	CASSPRGRIGDTQYF
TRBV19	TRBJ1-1	CASSMTGGGTEAFF